The rows below give T cell receptor beta chains drawn from one sample of a study of beta chain features in type 1 diabetes. Only in-frame clones appear in the TCRdb table, and some are missing; sequencing was by immunoSEQ multiplex PCR. The table shows 850,000 to 900,000 clones, with about 17% occurring only once. Material for sequencing was naive CD4+ T cells from blood. Receptor source: a woman aged 18-29 years in good health. CDR3s include the opening cysteine and the closing phenylalanine or tryptophan. A D gene is named only where the DNA matches it firmly. Clone size is stated in some rows and not others, as once, few, many or a class when expanded.

j_call d_call v_call clone_size cdr3_nt cdr3_aa
TRBJ1-4 . TRBV7-9 few TGTGCCAGCAGCTTAGCTGGGATTAATGAAAAACTGTTTTTT CASSLAGINEKLFF
TRBJ2-1 TRBD2 TRBV29-1 . TGCAGCGTTAGGGGCGGGAGGTCAGAGCAGTTCTTC CSVRGGRSEQFF
TRBJ2-2 TRBD1 TRBV5-4 few TGTGCCAGCAGCTTGGTTACAGGGGCCACCGGGGAGCTGTTTTTT CASSLVTGATGELFF
TRBJ1-2 TRBD1 TRBV27 . TGTGCCAGCAGTTTATCGTCGGGCAGGGGGATCTATGGCTACACCTTC CASSLSSGRGIYGYTF
TRBJ2-1 TRBD2 TRBV5-6 . TGTGCCAGCAGCTTTGGGACTAGTAATGAGCAGTTCTTC CASSFGTSNEQFF
TRBJ1-1 . TRBV29-1 . TGCAGCGCCCGGACCCTGTGGGAGTTGTGGTTT CSARTLWELWF
TRBJ2-1 TRBD2 TRBV28 . TGTGCCAGCATCCCGGGAGGCACTTACAATGAGCAGTTCTTC CASIPGGTYNEQFF
TRBJ2-5 . TRBV29-1 . TGCAGCGTTGACGGCAGGGTCCAAGAGACCCAGTACTTC CSVDGRVQETQYF
TRBJ2-7 TRBD1 TRBV7-2 few TGTGCCAGCAGCTTCGACAGGGGCGCCTACGAGCAGTACTTC CASSFDRGAYEQYF
TRBJ2-1 . TRBV7-2 few TGTGCCAGCAGCTTTAGCGGAAGCTCCTACAATGAGCAGTTCTTC CASSFSGSSYNEQFF
TRBJ2-1 . TRBV28 . TGTGCCAGCAGTCACTACAGGTCTAATGAGCAGTTCTTC CASSHYRSNEQFF
TRBJ2-1 TRBD2 TRBV6-5 few TGTGCCAGCAGTTCACTAGCGGGAGGAGGGAATGAGCAGTTCTTC CASSSLAGGGNEQFF
TRBJ2-3 TRBD2 TRBV29-1 few TGCAGCATCCGGGCCGGGACTAGTTCCATAGATACGCAGTATTTT CSIRAGTSSIDTQYF
TRBJ2-1 TRBD2 TRBV4-3 . TGCGCCAGCAGCCAAGGAGGTGGCGGGAGCTCCTACAATGAGCAGTTCTTC CASSQGGGGSSYNEQFF
TRBJ2-7 . TRBV21-1 few TGTGCCAGCAGCAAATGCACATCTCCTGAGGGCCCGCTAGATTACGAGCAGTACTTC CASSKCTSPEGPLDYEQYF
TRBJ2-3 . TRBV2 many TGTGCCAGCAGTGATGTGTCCTTCGGCACAGATACGCAGTATTTT CASSDVSFGTDTQYF
TRBJ2-2 . TRBV28 few TGTGCCACCGGAGTGGGGGGCACCGGGGAGCTGTTTTTT CATGVGGTGELFF
TRBJ1-1 . TRBV2 few TGTGCCAGCCTCCCTAGGACGGGTGGTAGGGGCGAAGCTTTCTTT CASLPRTGGRGEAFF
TRBJ2-1 . TRBV4-2 . TGTGCCAGCAGCCAAGGGGATAGCTACAATGAGCAGTTCTTC CASSQGDSYNEQFF
TRBJ2-7 . TRBV27 . TGTGCCAGCAGTTTAAGGGCTGGGGGCTACGAGCAGTACTTC CASSLRAGGYEQYF
TRBJ2-7 . TRBV6-6 . TGTGCCAGCAGTTACCCCGGGGAAGGAGGCGAGCAGTACTTC CASSYPGEGGEQYF
TRBJ1-5 . TRBV21-1 few TGTGCCAGCAGCAAAGTTAGGCCTGAACAGGGGTTTCAGCCCCAGCATTTT CASSKVRPEQGFQPQHF
TRBJ2-7 TRBD2 TRBV27 . TGTGCCAGCAGATCCCGGGAGGCGAACCCCTACGAGCAGTACTTC CASRSREANPYEQYF
TRBJ2-3 . TRBV2 . TGTGCCAGCAGTGCTAGGCGGGACACAGATACGCAGTATTTT CASSARRDTDTQYF
TRBJ2-1 . TRBV11-2 . TGTGCCAGCAGCTTAGTCTTCGGGGGATCCAGGAATGAGCAGTTCTTC CASSLVFGGSRNEQFF
TRBJ2-7 TRBD2 TRBV15 . TGTGCCACCAGCAGAGATTTGGGGAGGGCCTACGAGCAGTACTTC CATSRDLGRAYEQYF
TRBJ2-7 . TRBV10-3 . TGTGCCATCAGTGCCACTGAATCCTACGAGCAGTACTTC CAISATESYEQYF
TRBJ2-5 . TRBV18 . TGTGCCAGCTCACCGAGGGACACTACCCAAGAGACCCAGTACTTC CASSPRDTTQETQYF
TRBJ2-2 TRBD2 TRBV27 few TGTGCCAGCAGTCCCGGACTAGCGGCTTACACCGGGGAGCTGTTTTTT CASSPGLAAYTGELFF
TRBJ2-1 . TRBV10-2 . TGCGCCAGCAGGGAGAGGGGAAGCTCCTACAATGAGCAGTTCTTC CASRERGSSYNEQFF
TRBJ2-3 TRBD2 TRBV29-1 . TGCAGCGGGAGGACTAGCGGAGGGCCAGATACGCAGTATTTT CSGRTSGGPDTQYF
TRBJ2-3 TRBD2 TRBV7-3 . TGTGCCAGCAGCGCCGGACTAGCGGACACAGATACGCAGTATTTT CASSAGLADTDTQYF
TRBJ2-7 TRBD2 TRBV15 . TGTGCCACCAGCAGAGATAAACTAGCGTTCTACGAGCAGTACTTC CATSRDKLAFYEQYF
TRBJ2-5 TRBD2 TRBV7-9 . TGTGCCAGCAGCTTAGGGCCAAGGGGACTAGCGGGAGAGACCCAGTACTTC CASSLGPRGLAGETQYF
TRBJ2-7 TRBD2 TRBV7-2 . TGTGCCAGCAGCTTGGGCCTCACTAGCGGGCAGTACTTC CASSLGLTSGQYF